This T cell receptor beta chain derives from a study of T cell responses to AZD1222 COVID-19 vaccine. Assay used: immunoSEQ multiplex PCR; TCRdb lists only in-frame clones, some missing. This table has more than 70,000 clones, roughly 90% appearing once. Germline trimming cut 11 bases from V and 4 bases from J; bases unmatched to any gene: 15. Germline V lookup: CDR1 LNHDA, CDR2 SQIVND (reference sequence). This CDR3 is built from 15 residues. The sequencing here drew on peripheral blood, taken 28 days after the second AZD1222 dose. The sequence came from an adult who received the AZD1222 COVID-19 vaccine. This chain joins TRBV19 and TRBJ1-1, with 8 positions matching TRBD1. CDR3 region: CASNSGRGHGTEAFF. The CDR3 DNA reads as TGTGCCTCTAATTCGGGCAGGGGGCACGGCACTGAAGCTTTCTTT.